This TCR beta chain was identified during a study of T cells in Graves' hyperthyroidism and ophthalmopathy. Findings and caveats of the study: In the blood, most expanded thyroid clonotypes above 0.001 appeared as well.

Turning to this clonotype: The antigen remains unidentified.

Amplification yielded TCR beta CDR3 regions, with RNA transcripts as the source. HTBI primers were employed in a first-round RT-PCR of the TCR CDR3. MiXCR, applied by TCRdb to the multiplex PCR reads, yields one record per CDR3 protein. Of under 250,000 distinct CDR3 sequences in the sample, about 25% were seen once. V shed 4 bases and J shed 1 base, with 13 bases lying between them. From germline, CDR1 is SGHTA and CDR2 FQGTGA. The CDR3 contains 16 residues. What was sequenced was blood. The TCR sequence derives from a woman in her thirties or forties with Graves' ophthalmopathy. This sequence joins TRBV7-3 and TRBJ2-2; no clear D gene. The CDR3 here is CASSSIGPLNTGELFF. CDR3 nucleotides: TGTGCCAGCAGCTCCATCGGACCGTTGAACACCGGGGAGCTGTTTTTT.